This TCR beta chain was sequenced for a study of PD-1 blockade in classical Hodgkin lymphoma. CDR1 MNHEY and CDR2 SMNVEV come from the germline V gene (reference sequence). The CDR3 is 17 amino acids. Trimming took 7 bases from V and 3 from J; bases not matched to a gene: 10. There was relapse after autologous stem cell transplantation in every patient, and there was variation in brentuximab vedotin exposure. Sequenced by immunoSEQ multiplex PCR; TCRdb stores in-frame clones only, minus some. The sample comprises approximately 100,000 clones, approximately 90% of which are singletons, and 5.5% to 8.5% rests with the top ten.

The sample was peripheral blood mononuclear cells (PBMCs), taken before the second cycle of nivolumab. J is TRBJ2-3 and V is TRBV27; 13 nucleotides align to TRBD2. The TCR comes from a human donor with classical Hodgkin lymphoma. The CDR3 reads CASTPTSGGADTDTQYF. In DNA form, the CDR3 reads TGTGCCAGCACCCCCACTAGCGGGGGGGCCGATACAGATACGCAGTATTTT.